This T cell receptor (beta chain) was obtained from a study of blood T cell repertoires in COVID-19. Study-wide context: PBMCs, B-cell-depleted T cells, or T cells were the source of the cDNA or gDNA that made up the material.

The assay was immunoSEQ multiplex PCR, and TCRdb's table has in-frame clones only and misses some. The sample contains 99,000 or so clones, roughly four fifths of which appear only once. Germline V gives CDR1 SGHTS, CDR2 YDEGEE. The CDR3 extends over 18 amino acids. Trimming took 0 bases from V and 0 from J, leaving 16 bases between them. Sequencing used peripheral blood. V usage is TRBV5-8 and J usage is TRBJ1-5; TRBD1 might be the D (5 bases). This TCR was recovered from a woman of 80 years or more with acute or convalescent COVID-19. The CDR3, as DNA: TGTGCCAGCAGCTTGGTTCCCCAGGGTCCCTATAGCAATCAGCCCCAGCATTTT. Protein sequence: CASSLVPQGPYSNQPQHF.